This T cell receptor beta chain was found in a study of blood T cell repertoires in COVID-19. In the study overall: Sites across the United States, Italy and Spain contributed samples from acute and convalescent COVID-19. PBMCs, B-cell-depleted T cells, or T cells were the source of the cDNA or gDNA that made up the material.

As originally analysed: Amplification from reference gene primers served as the basis for estimated nucleated cell counts. Profiling relied on immunoSEQ multiplex PCR, and the TCRdb table lists in-frame clones only, not all of them. Clone size and the V and J calls come from that table; the DNA yielded D and trimming. Of 200,000 or so clones listed, about 80% are singletons. Individuals aged 18 to 89 years were recruited from fewer than 25 US areas. The sequence was obtained from a man between 40 and 49 years old who had recovered from COVID-19. The sample consisted of PBMCs or T cells enriched from blood (not recorded which).

CDR3 region: CASSIGLANEQFF. In nucleotides, the CDR3 is TGCGCCAGCAGCATCGGACTAGCGAATGAGCAGTTCTTC. V gene TRBV5-1 combines with J gene TRBJ2-1, with 9 positions matching TRBD2. The CDR3 totals 13 residues. Germline V gene lookup returns CDR1 SGHRS and CDR2 YFSETQ. The V segment lost 4 bases and the J segment 7 bases; nucleotides outside the gene matches: 3.